Listed below are T cell receptor beta chains from one sample, sequenced in a study of T-cell reconstitution after alpha-beta-depleted transplantation in children. From the PCR reads, TCRdb called clonotypes with MiXCR, one entry per CDR3 protein. The table lists 200,000 to 250,000 distinct CDR3 sequences, approximately 8% of them singletons, with roughly 5.8% in the top ten. Source: PBMCs, mostly from graft donor cells, taken 180 days after TCRalphabeta/CD19-depleted stem cell transplant. These receptors originate from a male patient younger than 18 who had a stem cell transplant for acute lymphoblastic leukemia, so the T cells may come from the graft donor. Each CDR3 is given with its conserved first and last residue. A D gene is named only where the DNA matches it firmly. Expanded clones get a size class; other rows say once, few or many, or leave the size out.

TRBV20-1	many	-	TRBJ2-1	TGCAGTGCTAGCTTGGACTTGAGCTCCTACAATGAGCAGTTCTTC	CSASLDLSSYNEQFF
TRBV24-1	many	TRBD1	TRBJ2-5	TGTGCCACCAGTGAAGGGACAGGGATACAAGAGACCCAGTACTTC	CATSEGTGIQETQYF
TRBV6-5	many	-	TRBJ2-7	TGTGCCAGCAGTTACTCATCAGGGGCCCCCTACGAGCAGTACTTC	CASSYSSGAPYEQYF
TRBV5-5	many	-	TRBJ1-1	TGTGCCAGCAGCACCACCCTCGAAGCTTTCTTT	CASSTTLEAFF
TRBV25-1	many	-	TRBJ1-4	TGTGCCAGCAGTGAAGGGGGAAGAGTTGCTAATGAAAAACTGTTTTTT	CASSEGGRVANEKLFF
TRBV5-1	many	-	TRBJ2-2	TGCGCCAGCAGCTTAGAGCATTCGAACACCGGGGAGCTGTTTTTT	CASSLEHSNTGELFF
TRBV6-1	many	-	TRBJ2-1	TGTGCCAGCAGCCCTCGGACAGTATTCTACAATGAGCAGTTCTTC	CASSPRTVFYNEQFF
TRBV2	many	-	TRBJ2-6	TGTGCCAGCAGTGTTAGGGGGGCCAACGTCCTGACTTTC	CASSVRGANVLTF
TRBV24-1	many	TRBD2	TRBJ2-7	TGTGCCACCCAAGCGGGGTTATCCGAGCAGTACTTC	CATQAGLSEQYF
TRBV6-6	-	-	TRBJ1-1	TGTGCCAGCAGTTACTCGCGTACTGAAGCTTTCTTT	CASSYSRTEAFF
TRBV12-5	many	TRBD1	TRBJ1-2	TGTGCTAGTGGTCCGCGGGGACAGGGGTACGGGAGTGGCTACACCTTC	CASGPRGQGYGSGYTF
TRBV3-1	many	-	TRBJ2-7	TGTGCCAGCAGCCTTCGGCGGGCAGGGGAAGATGAGCAGTACTTC	CASSLRRAGEDEQYF
TRBV12-5	many	-	TRBJ2-2	TGTGCTAGTGGCTCCATCAGGTACACCGGGGAGCTGTTTTTT	CASGSIRYTGELFF
TRBV20-1	many	-	TRBJ2-6	TGCAGTGCGGCCGGCCGGACCGACTCTGGGGCCAACGTCCTGACTTTC	CSAAGRTDSGANVLTF
TRBV27	many	-	TRBJ1-2	TGTGCCAGCAGTTTATCGAGACAGGCCTATGGCTACACCTTC	CASSLSRQAYGYTF
TRBV10-3	many	-	TRBJ2-7	TGTGCCACGAATGTGGGGGTAGGCGAGCAGTACTTC	CATNVGVGEQYF
TRBV7-2	many	TRBD1	TRBJ1-2	TGTGCCAGCAGCCAGGGACAGGGATATGGCTACACCTTC	CASSQGQGYGYTF
TRBV5-1	many	TRBD2	TRBJ2-3	TGCGCCAGCAGCTTGGGAAGCGGGGGTGATACGCAGTATTTT	CASSLGSGGDTQYF
TRBV4-1	many	TRBD1	TRBJ2-7	TGCGCCAGCAGCACCGGGACAGTTTACGAGCAGTACTTC	CASSTGTVYEQYF
TRBV19	many	TRBD1	TRBJ2-3	TGTGCCAGTAGTATAGACCCTGGACAGGGCGGCACAGATACGCAGTATTTT	CASSIDPGQGGTDTQYF
TRBV27	-	-	TRBJ2-6	TGTGCCAGCAGTTTACCGGGGCATGGGGCCAACGTCCTGACTTTC	CASSLPGHGANVLTF
TRBV6-5	few	TRBD1	TRBJ1-2	TGTGCCAGCAGTTTCACCGGGACAGGGGTGGACTATGGCTACACCTTC	CASSFTGTGVDYGYTF
TRBV6-1	-	-	TRBJ2-2	TGTGCCAGCAGTCCACCCCCCGGGACACCGAACACCGGGGAGCTGTTTTTT	CASSPPPGTPNTGELFF